The 9 T cell receptor beta chains below come from one sample, sequenced in a study of T cells and Merkel cell carcinoma outcomes. Only in-frame clones appear in the TCRdb table, and some are missing; sequencing was by immunoSEQ multiplex PCR. The sample lists about 14,000 clones; around 90% were seen once. Sequenced material: tumor tissue from Merkel cell carcinoma. These receptor sequences come from a human donor with Merkel cell carcinoma.

The count of this clone is one. The chain is built from TRBV6-1 and TRBJ1-2; D is uncertain. The germline CDR1 and CDR2 sequences are MNHNS and SASEGT. The CDR3 runs to 13 residues. Trimming stripped 1 base from V and 4 bases from J, with 7 bases between. CDR3: CASSEGGVYGYTF. The CDR3 nucleotides are TGTGCCAGCAGTGAAGGGGGTGTCTATGGCTACACCTTC.

This rearrangement joins TRBV4-3 to TRBJ2-2, with 7 positions matching TRBD2. Unmatched junction bases numbered 2, after V lost 3 bases and J lost 4 bases. The CDR3 length is 14 residues. CDR1 and CDR2 (germline): LGHNA, YSLEER. The CDR3 loop is CASSQGLITGELFF. The CDR3 DNA reads TGCGCCAGCAGCCAGGGACTAATCACCGGGGAGCTGTTTTTT.

This chain uses TRBV7-2 with TRBJ2-7; D not resolved. Trimming removed 0 bases from V and 3 bases from J, with 12 bases in between. CDR3 size: 15 residues. Germline CDR1 is SGHTA and CDR2 is FQGNSA. CDR3 protein: CASSLAGTADYEQYF. The CDR3 DNA follows: TGTGCCAGCAGCTTAGCCGGAACGGCCGACTACGAGCAGTACTTC. Filled out from reference TRBV7-2 and TRBJ2-7, the complete variable domain reads GAGVSQSPSNKVTEKGKDVELRCDPISGHTALYWYRQSLGQGLEFLIYFQGNSAPDKSGLPSDRFSAERTGGSVSTLTIQRTQQEDSAVYLCASSLAGTADYEQYFGPGTRLTVT.

This sequence joins TRBV5-1 and TRBJ2-7; D possibly corresponds to TRBD2 (6 bases). This CDR3 has 14 amino acids. The V gene lost 3 bases and the J gene lost 4 bases, with 14 bases spanning the gap. Per the germline V gene, CDR1 is SGHRS and CDR2 is YFSETQ. This chain's CDR3 is CASSWAVGGYEQYF. CDR3 nucleotide sequence: TGCGCCAGCAGCTGGGCGGTTGGGGGGTACGAGCAGTACTTC.

The chain combines TRBV7-2 with TRBJ2-1, with D hard to call. Germline V lookup: CDR1 SGHTA, CDR2 FQGNSA. Trimming took 6 bases from V and 6 from J, leaving 12 bases between them. This CDR3 is 13 amino acids long. CDR3 coding DNA: TGTGCCAGCAGTTTGGTAGCACCCAATGAGCAGTTCTTC. Translating gives CASSLVAPNEQFF.

J is TRBJ2-5 and V is TRBV5-3; possible D gene TRBD2, 5 bases. TRBV5-3 is marked as an open reading frame, function uncertain. Trimming shortened V by 0 bases and J by 2 bases, and 11 bases separated the two germline ends. CDR3 size: 15 residues. CDR3 in amino acids: CARSLAVSGQETQYF. Written as DNA, the CDR3 is TGTGCCAGAAGCTTGGCAGTTTCGGGGCAAGAGACCCAGTACTTC.

This clone was picked up one time. This chain joins TRBV7-3 and TRBJ2-3; tentatively, D is TRBD2 (5 bases). The CDR3 length is 18 residues. The germline V gene encodes CDR1 SGHTA and CDR2 FQGTGA. Trimming cost V 2 bases and J 4 bases, with 22 bases left between them. CDR3 DNA: TGTGCCAGCAGCTTACGTGGTTTCGGTGGGAGTGGAGCAGATACGCAGTATTTT. As protein: CASSLRGFGGSGADTQYF.

The J gene is TRBJ1-4, the V gene TRBV2; maybe TRBD1 (5 bases). Germline V gives CDR1 SNHLY, CDR2 FYNNEI. V gave up 6 bases and J gave up 3 bases, with 8 bases separating them. This CDR3 is 13 amino acids long. The CDR3 DNA is TGTGCCAGCAGGAGGGGAGCTAATGAAAAACTGTTTTTT. The encoded protein is CASRRGANEKLFF. Looking up the rest from reference TRBV2 and TRBJ1-4 gives the full variable domain: EPEVTQTPSHQVTQMGQEVILRCVPISNHLYFYWYRQILGQKVEFLVSFYNNEISEKSEIFDDQFSVERPDGSNFTLKIRSTKLEDSAMYFCASRRGANEKLFFGSGTQLSVL.

The V call is TRBV15, the J call TRBJ2-2; no clear D gene. CDR3 length equals 14 residues. Trimming pared 5 bases from V and 7 bases from J, leaving 14 bases between. From germline, CDR1 is LNHNV and CDR2 YYDKDF (reference sequence). In DNA form, the CDR3 reads TGTGCCACCAGCGGACGTCAGGTCGGCGGGGAGCTGTTTTTT. This codes for CATSGRQVGGELFF.